The text below deals with one T cell receptor beta chain. The antigen is undetermined. The sample originates from a study of T-cell memory formation after mild COVID-19. At the level of the study: The two donors had largely donor-specific TCR clusters. Study results and limitations: Contracting CD4+ clones sat mainly in CM and EM; CD8+ in EMRA.

From the 5' RACE reads, TCRdb called clonotypes with MiXCR, one entry per CDR3 protein. The table lists roughly 300,000 distinct CDR3 sequences, around 8% of them singletons. The germline gives CDR1 KGHSH, CDR2 LQKENI. V was pared by 2 bases and J by 2 bases, with 12 bases between. CDR3 length: 15 residues. The chain uses TRBV18 and TRBJ1-2; D possibly corresponds to TRBD1 (5 bases). The TCR comes from a man between 18 and 35 years old who had mild COVID-19 (a few samples of this study predate the infection). Cell type and time point are not known. Sequencing was done on a sample of PBMCs or a T cell subset sorted from them (not recorded which). The CDR3 nucleotides read TGTGCCAGCTCACCAGTGCAGGGAGCAAACTATGGCTACACCTTC. It specifies CASSPVQGANYGYTF.